This paragraph covers one T cell receptor (beta chain) sequence. Its antigen is not known. The read terminates 3 residues ahead of where the CDR3 ends, so the germline J gene completes it. The sample is drawn from a study of T cells in women clearing cervical HPV infection. Study results and limitations: Controls had more TRBV6-7 (about 0.16%) than cases (approximately 0.11%).

Repertoires were generated with immunoSEQ multiplex PCR, while TCRdb's copy carries only in-frame clones and drops some. This sample carries about 23,000 clones, with 24% going to the ten biggest clones. V was cut by 5 bases and J by 7 bases, with 12 bases left in between. CDR3 length: 14 residues. In germline, CDR1 is MNHEY, CDR2 SVGEGT. The receptor comes from a woman between 18 and 75 years old with a cervical HPV16 infection that either progressed to CIN3+ or cleared (not recorded which). The chain is built from TRBV6-2 or TRBV6-3 and TRBJ1-6, with a tentative D call TRBD1 (6 bases). Sequenced material: blood buffy coat. CDR3 DNA, as far as it was read: TGTGCCAGCAGTCGGAGACAGGAAAATTCACCC. Encoded protein: CASSRRQENSP. The entire CDR3 protein reads CASSRRQENSPLHF.